The entry below gives a single T cell receptor (beta chain) sequence along with its context. Its antigen remains unidentified. Each CDR3 protein is one row after TCRdb ran MiXCR on the 5' RACE reads. This repertoire shows 500,000 to 550,000 distinct CDR3 sequences, 20% to 25% found once; its top ten account for 0.45% to 0.5%. This entry belongs to a study of identical twins. Study-wide results and caveats: Models underpredicted monozygotic twin sharing of out-of-frame TCR alpha. Compared with unrelated sharing, twin-shared out-of-frame alpha sequences had more low-probability sequences. Weaker excess twin sharing was observed in beta out-of-frame sequences.

CDR3 length: 16 amino acids. Losses at the gene ends were 0 bases for V and 1 base for J; bases not matched to a gene: 4. Germline loops: CDR1 SGHRS, CDR2 YFSETQ. These data are also associated with another study on yellow fever vaccine responses in identical twins. This second report adds: Twins' vaccine T cell responses were reported to seem partly convergent and partly personalized.

The sequenced sample was CD4+ T cells sorted from blood. The chain links TRBV5-1 to TRBJ2-5; 9 bases agree with TRBD2. The receptor was isolated from a woman between 18 and 29 years old in good health. In nucleotides, the CDR3 is TGCGCCAGCAGCTTGGTCGCTAGCGGGACCCAAGAGACCCAGTACTTC. As protein: CASSLVASGTQETQYF.